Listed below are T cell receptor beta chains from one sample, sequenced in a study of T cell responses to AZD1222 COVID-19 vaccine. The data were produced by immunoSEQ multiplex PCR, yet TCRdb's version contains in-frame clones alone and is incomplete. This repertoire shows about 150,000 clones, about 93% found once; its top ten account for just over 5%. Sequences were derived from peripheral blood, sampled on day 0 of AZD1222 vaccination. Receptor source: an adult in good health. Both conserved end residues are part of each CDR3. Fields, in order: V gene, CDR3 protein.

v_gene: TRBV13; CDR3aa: CASSFGSSYEQYF
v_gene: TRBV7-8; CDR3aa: CASSLSTGPNSPLHF
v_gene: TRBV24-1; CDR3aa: CATGRSWDEQFF
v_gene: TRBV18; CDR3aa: CASSPDSEINYGYTF
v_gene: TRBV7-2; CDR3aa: CASSGPTSGGTYETQYF
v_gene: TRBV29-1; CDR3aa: CSVVSGRNEQFF
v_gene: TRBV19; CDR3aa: CASSKAEPNTEAFF
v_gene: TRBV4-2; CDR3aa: CASTPLGMNTEAFF
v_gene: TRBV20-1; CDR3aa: CSASEGVGGQTQYF
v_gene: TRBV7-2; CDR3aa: CASSLGRDQPQHF
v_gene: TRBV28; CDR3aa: CASSLWQGDSPLHF
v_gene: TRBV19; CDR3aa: CASSIGGVGDTQYF
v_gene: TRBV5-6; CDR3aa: CASSLRGKSNQPQHF
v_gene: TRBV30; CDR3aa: CAWSRIHRQFSSGNTIYF
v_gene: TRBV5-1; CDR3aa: CASSLKTGRNYGYTF
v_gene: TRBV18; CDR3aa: CASSPGDKNTEAFF
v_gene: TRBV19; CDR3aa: CASSIRDRGGLHQPQHF
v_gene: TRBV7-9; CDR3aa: CASSLEWGRETQYF
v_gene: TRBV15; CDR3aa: CATSRDPQTESYEQYF
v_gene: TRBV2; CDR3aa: CASSVDEGVNEKLFF
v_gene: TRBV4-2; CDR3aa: CASSRAGGSGANVLTF
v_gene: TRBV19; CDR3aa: CASSTGGINSYEQYF
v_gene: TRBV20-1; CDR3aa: CSASSDNEQFF
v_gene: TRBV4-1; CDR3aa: CASSQQWTEANYGYTF
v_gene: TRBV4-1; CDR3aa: CASSPLAGTGSGEQYF
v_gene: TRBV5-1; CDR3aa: CASRGQGGYEQYF
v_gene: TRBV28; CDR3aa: CASSWWGAKAVKGYTF
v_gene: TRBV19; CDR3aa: CASDGGRGTWNTEAFF
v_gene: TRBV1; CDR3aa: CTSSQKDTVSGNTIYF
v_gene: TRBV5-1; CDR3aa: CASSLDMAGEQYF
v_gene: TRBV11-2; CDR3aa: CASSHVSSNYGYTF
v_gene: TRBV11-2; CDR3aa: CASSLDVGHLNEQFF